A selection of T cell receptor beta chains follows, all from one sample in a study of blood T cell repertoires in COVID-19. TCRdb's copy holds only in-frame clones and misses some; the assay was immunoSEQ multiplex PCR. Of 150,000 to 200,000 clones in the sample, over 75% were seen once. Sequenced material: peripheral blood. These receptors originate from a man aged 55 to 69 with active or convalescent COVID-19. CDR3s include the opening cysteine and the closing phenylalanine or tryptophan. The D gene is left open where the match is weak. Clone size is shown for a subset of rows, as once, few, many or a class of expanded clone.

-	TRBV10-1	-	TRBJ2-1	TGCGCCAGCAGTGACGGGAGTGCCGACAATGAGCAGTTCTTC	CASSDGSADNEQFF
-	TRBV6-5	-	TRBJ1-6	TGTGCCAGCAGGATACAGGGCTCTCACCTCCACTTT	CASRIQGSHLHF
-	TRBV5-4	TRBD2	TRBJ2-3	TGTGCCAGCAGCTTACCCCGGGGGCGGGGGGGCATAGATACGCAGTATTTT	CASSLPRGRGGIDTQYF
once	TRBV21-1	-	TRBJ2-7	TGTGCCAGCAGCAAAGCGCTAGCGGACCTCTCCTACGAGCAGTACTTC	CASSKALADLSYEQYF
many	TRBV19	-	TRBJ1-4	TGTGCCAGTAGTATCCCCCCAGGAACCCCGGGGGCTAATGAAAAACTGTTTTTT	CASSIPPGTPGANEKLFF
-	TRBV6-2/TRBV6-3	-	TRBJ1-1	TGTGCCAGCAGTTACCCCTACACTGAAGCTTTCTTT	CASSYPYTEAFF
-	TRBV9	TRBD2	TRBJ2-1	TGTGCCAGCAGCAAACTAGCGGGAGGTTACAATGAGCAGTTCTTC	CASSKLAGGYNEQFF
-	TRBV11-2	-	TRBJ1-3	TGTGCCAGCAGCTTACCGGCGGGGGGAAACACCATATATTTT	CASSLPAGGNTIYF
-	TRBV19	-	TRBJ1-1	TGTGCCAGTAGTTCCGGGACAAACACAATGAACACTGAAGCTTTCTTT	CASSSGTNTMNTEAFF
-	TRBV19	TRBD1	TRBJ2-7	TGTGCCAGTAGTCGACAGGGTCACTACGAGCAGTACTTC	CASSRQGHYEQYF
few	TRBV2	TRBD1	TRBJ2-7	TGTGCCAGCACCCAACCGGGACAGGGGGCGTGGGGAGGGTACGAGCAGTACTTC	CASTQPGQGAWGGYEQYF
-	TRBV30	-	TRBJ1-1	TGTGCCTGGGGTGGAGAACAGGGCCCTGAAGCTTTCTTT	CAWGGEQGPEAFF
few	TRBV5-1	-	TRBJ1-1	TGCGCCAGCAGATACGATTATAGCCAGACAGGGAACACTGAAGCTTTCTTT	CASRYDYSQTGNTEAFF
-	TRBV5-8	TRBD1	TRBJ1-5	TGTGCCAGCAGCTCCCAGGGGGGTCAGCCCCAGCATTTT	CASSSQGGQPQHF
-	TRBV6-5	TRBD1	TRBJ2-7	TGTGCCAGCAGTTCGCCCGGGACAGGGCACTACGAGCAGTACTTC	CASSSPGTGHYEQYF
-	TRBV5-4	TRBD2	TRBJ2-1	TGTGCCAGCAGCTCCGGGGGGGCCAGGGGAAACAATGAGCAGTTCTTC	CASSSGGARGNNEQFF
-	TRBV5-1	TRBD1	TRBJ2-2	TGCGCCAGCAGCACACAGGGGCAGGGGACCGGGGAGCTGTTTTTT	CASSTQGQGTGELFF
-	TRBV6-1	-	TRBJ2-1	TGTGCCAGCAGTGACGTACCCTTAGTCTATGAGCAGTTCTTC	CASSDVPLVYEQFF
once	TRBV19	TRBD1	TRBJ2-1	TGTGCCAGTAGTATCGGGGCAGGGGGCCCCCCGCAGTTCTTC	CASSIGAGGPPQFF
-	TRBV12-3/TRBV12-4	-	TRBJ1-3	TGTGCCAGCAGCCCCAGCTCTGGAAACACCATATATTTT	CASSPSSGNTIYF
-	TRBV3-1/TRBV3-2	-	TRBJ2-7	TGTGCCAGCAGCCTTATAAGGGGGGAGCAGTACTTC	CASSLIRGEQYF
-	TRBV6-1	TRBD1	TRBJ2-2	TGTGCCAGCAGTGAGAGACAGGGCTGGACCGGGGAGCTGTTTTTT	CASSERQGWTGELFF
once	TRBV5-1	TRBD1	TRBJ1-1	TGCGCCAGTACGAGGACAGGGGCCTCCGGGAACACTGAAGCTTTCTTT	CASTRTGASGNTEAFF
-	TRBV2	TRBD2	TRBJ2-3	TGTGCCAGCAGGGGAGGGACGGTGAGCACAGATACGCAGTATTTT	CASRGGTVSTDTQYF
-	TRBV2	TRBD1	TRBJ2-7	TGTGCCAGCATAGGGGGCAAAAGCTCCTACGAGCAGTACTTC	CASIGGKSSYEQYF
once	TRBV7-8	TRBD1	TRBJ1-1	TGTGCCAGCAGCGCCGACAGGGCCAACACTGAAGCTTTCTTT	CASSADRANTEAFF
few	TRBV7-2	TRBD2	TRBJ2-7	TGTGCCAGCAGCCAGACTAGCGGGACACACTACGAGCAGTACTTC	CASSQTSGTHYEQYF
-	TRBV9	TRBD2	TRBJ2-5	TGTGCCAGCAGCGTAGGAGGGGTGCTAGCGGGGGTCCGGTACCAAGAGACCCAGTACTTC	CASSVGGVLAGVRYQETQYF
-	TRBV1	-	TRBJ1-3	TGCACCAGCAGCCAAGAATGTAAGGGAGGCGGAAACACCATATATTTT	CTSSQECKGGGNTIYF
-	TRBV19	-	TRBJ1-5	TGTGCCAGTAGTATAGACAGGGATAGACAGCCCCAGCATTTT	CASSIDRDRQPQHF
-	TRBV18	-	TRBJ2-3	TGTGCCAGCTCACCACCCGTCTCAGATACGCAGTATTTT	CASSPPVSDTQYF
-	TRBV18	-	TRBJ2-3	TGTGCCAGCTCACGCCGGGATCGGGCAGATACGCAGTATTTT	CASSRRDRADTQYF
-	TRBV12-3/TRBV12-4	-	TRBJ1-5	TGTGCCAGCGCTGGGGGGAGCGATCAGCCCCAGCATTTT	CASAGGSDQPQHF
once	TRBV6-1	-	TRBJ1-5	TGTGCCAGCAAAGGACAGAATAGCAATCAGCCCCAGCATTTT	CASKGQNSNQPQHF
once	TRBV1	-	TRBJ2-2	TGCACCAGCAGAAAACCACCTAGCGGCCAGAACACCGGGGAGCTGTTTTTT	CTSRKPPSGQNTGELFF
-	TRBV5-1	TRBD1	TRBJ2-7	TGCGCCAGCAGCCCAGGGGGACAGGGTATCTACGAGCAGTACTTC	CASSPGGQGIYEQYF
-	TRBV5-6	TRBD2	TRBJ2-1	TGTGCCAGCAGCTTGGGCGGGAGCCCCCATAAGGGTGAGCAGTTCTTC	CASSLGGSPHKGEQFF
-	TRBV19	TRBD2	TRBJ2-3	TGTGCCAGTAGTGCAGAAAGCGGGATGAGCACAGATACGCAGTATTTT	CASSAESGMSTDTQYF
-	TRBV29-1	-	TRBJ1-1	TGCAGCGTTGAAAGCGGCCTTAGATCTATGAACACTGAAGCTTTCTTT	CSVESGLRSMNTEAFF
-	TRBV5-6	-	TRBJ1-2	TGTGCCAGCAGCTTGGAAGGGCAGGGGCCCCGACGGGGCTATGGCTACACCTTC	CASSLEGQGPRRGYGYTF
-	TRBV3-1/TRBV3-2	-	TRBJ2-7	TGTGCCAGCAGCCCGTTCATCGCGGGACGGACCTACGAGCAGTACTTC	CASSPFIAGRTYEQYF
-	TRBV7-6	TRBD2	TRBJ2-7	TGTGCCAGCAGTTACGGGACTAGCGGGACCTACGAGCAGTACTTC	CASSYGTSGTYEQYF
-	TRBV7-3	-	TRBJ2-3	TGTGCCAGCAGCCCAACCGGGACACGAGGGGCGACAGATACGCAGTATTTT	CASSPTGTRGATDTQYF
-	TRBV5-1	TRBD2	TRBJ2-5	TGCGCCAGCAGCTTGGGGACTAGCGGAAAAGAGACCCAGTACTTC	CASSLGTSGKETQYF
-	TRBV9	TRBD1	TRBJ1-2	TGTGCCAGCAGCGTAGGGACAGGGGGTTTTTTGGACTATGGCTACACCTTC	CASSVGTGGFLDYGYTF
-	TRBV7-7	-	TRBJ2-5	TGTGCTAGCAGCTCGGGTGAGACCCAGTACTTC	CASSSGETQYF
-	TRBV7-2	TRBD2	TRBJ2-7	TGTGCCAGCAGCCCCGGACTAGCGAAATACGAGCAGTACTTC	CASSPGLAKYEQYF
-	TRBV29-1	-	TRBJ1-2	TGCAGCGTTACGGACAGAGGGAACTATGGCTACACCTTC	CSVTDRGNYGYTF
many	TRBV4-1	-	TRBJ2-7	TGCGCCAGCAGCCAAGAGGCGGGCTACGAGCAGTACTTC	CASSQEAGYEQYF
-	TRBV7-3	TRBD2	TRBJ2-3	TGTGCCAGCAGCCCCGGGAGCGGGGCCACCACAGATACGCAGTATTTT	CASSPGSGATTDTQYF
-	TRBV28	TRBD2	TRBJ2-6	TGTGCCAGCAGTTTATTGATGCGGGAGGGAGGGGCCAACGTCCTGACTTTC	CASSLLMREGGANVLTF
-	TRBV6-5	TRBD1	TRBJ1-2	TGTGCCAGCAGAGACACAGGGGTCAACTATGGCTACACCTTC	CASRDTGVNYGYTF
-	TRBV2	-	TRBJ1-5	TGTGCCAGCAGTGAAGCGCTTCAGGGTCGCCAGCCCCAGCATTTT	CASSEALQGRQPQHF